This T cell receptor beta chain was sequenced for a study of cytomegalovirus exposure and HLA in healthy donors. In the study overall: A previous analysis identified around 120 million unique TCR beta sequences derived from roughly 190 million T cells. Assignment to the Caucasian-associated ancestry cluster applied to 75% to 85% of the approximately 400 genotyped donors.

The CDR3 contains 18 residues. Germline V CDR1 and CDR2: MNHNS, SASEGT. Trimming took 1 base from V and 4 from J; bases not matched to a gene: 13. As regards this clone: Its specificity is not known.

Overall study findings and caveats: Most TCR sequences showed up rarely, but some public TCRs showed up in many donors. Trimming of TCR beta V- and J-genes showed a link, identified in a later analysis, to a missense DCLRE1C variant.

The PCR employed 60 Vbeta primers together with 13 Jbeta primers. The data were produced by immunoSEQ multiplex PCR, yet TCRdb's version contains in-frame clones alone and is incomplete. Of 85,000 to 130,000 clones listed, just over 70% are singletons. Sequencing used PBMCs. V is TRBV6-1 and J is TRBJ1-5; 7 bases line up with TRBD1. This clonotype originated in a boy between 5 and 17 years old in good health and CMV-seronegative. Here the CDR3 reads CASSEERYLRQGNQPQHF. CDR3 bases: TGTGCCAGCAGTGAAGAAAGGTACCTTCGACAGGGAAATCAGCCCCAGCATTTT.